These 16 T cell receptor beta chains came from one sample sequenced in a study of T cells in Graves' hyperthyroidism and ophthalmopathy. Amplified TCR beta CDR3 regions derived from RNA transcripts. The TCR CDR3 was amplified in a first-round RT-PCR using the HTBI primer set. TCRdb re-derived calls from the multiplex PCR reads in MiXCR, one entry per CDR3 protein. The sample has around 250,000 distinct CDR3 sequences; more than 12% are singletons. The sequenced sample consisted of blood. All receptors derive from a woman in her thirties or forties with Graves' hyperthyroidism that later progressed to Graves' ophthalmopathy.

This clonotype was observed many times. The J gene is TRBJ2-2, the V gene TRBV10-2, with TRBD2 identical over 8 bases. The CDR3 extends over 13 amino acids. Germline CDR1 and CDR2: WSHSY and SAAADI. With 8 bases clipped from V and 6 bases from J, the junction kept 5 bases outside the gene matches. The CDR3 spells CASEPGLAGELFF. The CDR3 nucleotides read TGCGCCAGCGAACCGGGACTAGCCGGGGAGCTGTTTTTT.

This clonotype was observed many times. This chain links TRBV28 with TRBJ2-4; D not certain. This CDR3 has 15 residues. The V end lost 1 base, the J end lost 0 bases, and 7 bases lay between the germline ends. Germline V gene data show CDR1 as MDHEN and CDR2 as SYDVKM. The CDR3 spells CASSLSQLAKNIQYF. The CDR3, as DNA: TGTGCCAGCAGTTTATCCCAGTTAGCCAAAAACATTCAGTACTTC.

This clonotype was observed at least ten times. The rearrangement uses TRBV28 and TRBJ1-1; weak D call: TRBD1 (6 bases). The CDR3 is 14 residues long. The V gene's germline CDR1 is MDHEN and CDR2 SYDVKM. V lost 7 bases, J lost 1 base, and 13 bases lay in between. Here the CDR3 reads CASKRDTTNTEAFF. CDR3 nucleotides: TGTGCCAGCAAACGGGACACCACGAACACTGAAGCTTTCTTT.

This clonotype has just a few counts. V and J are TRBV29-1 and TRBJ2-2, with 9 bases lining up with TRBD1. V shed 6 bases, J shed 4 bases, and the junction held 9 bases outside the gene matches. CDR3 length: 15 residues. The germline gives CDR1 SQVTM, CDR2 ANQGSEA. CDR3 sequence: CSVVTGGGFTGELFF. In DNA, the CDR3 is TGCAGCGTGGTAACAGGGGGCGGATTCACCGGGGAGCTGTTTTTT.

This clonotype was seen a handful of times. The chain uses TRBV12-3 or TRBV12-4 and TRBJ1-4; no reliable D call. The CDR3 sequence is 14 residues long. Trimming cost V 1 base and J 2 bases, with 5 bases left between them. CDR3 sequence reads: CASSLGVTNEKLFF. The DNA of the CDR3 is TGTGCCAGCAGTTTAGGGGTGACTAATGAAAAACTGTTTTTT.

Ten or more counts support this clonotype. Here the CDR3 reads CASSETVSYEQYF. As DNA, the CDR3 is TGTGCCAGCAGCGAGACAGTCTCCTACGAGCAGTACTTC. The V and J genes are TRBV11-2 and TRBJ2-7, with TRBD1 as a possible D gene (5 bases). With 5 bases removed from V and 0 bases from J, the gap between germline ends came to 8 bases. The CDR3 runs 13 residues. The germline CDR1 and CDR2 sequences are SGHAT and FQNNGV.

This chain joins TRBV20-1 and TRBJ1-1; TRBD1 matches 9 bases. V lost 0 bases and J lost 1; bases outside the gene matches: 9. This CDR3 region has 17 residues. Germline V gives CDR1 DFQATT, CDR2 SNEGSKA (reference sequence). CDR3 loop: CSARDWGQGGENTEAFF. The CDR3 bases are TGCAGTGCTAGAGATTGGGGACAGGGAGGTGAGAACACTGAAGCTTTCTTT.

This clonotype has at least ten counts. V is TRBV12-3 or TRBV12-4 and J is TRBJ1-3, with D unclear. The CDR3 runs to 13 residues. The V end was cut by 3 bases, the J end by 4 bases, with 7 bases between. CDR3 nucleotide sequence: TGTGCCAGCAGTTTTCGGGAGGGAAACACCATATATTTT. This codes for CASSFREGNTIYF.

V is TRBV30 and J is TRBJ2-1, with D unresolved. Per germline, CDR1 GTSNPN and CDR2 SVGIG (reference sequence). The CDR3 has 14 residues. V dropped 5 bases and J dropped 2 bases, with 13 bases sitting between them. CDR3 DNA sequence: TGTGCCTGGGGCACCCGGGTCGCCTACAATGAGCAGTTCTTC. Translation: CAWGTRVAYNEQFF.

This clonotype appeared many times. The chain uses TRBV30 and TRBJ2-1, with D perhaps given as TRBD1 or TRBD2 (5 bases each). Germline assignment: CDR1 GTSNPN and CDR2 SVGIG (reference sequence). Trimming pared 8 bases from V and 1 base from J, leaving 9 bases between. The CDR3 runs 12 residues. This CDR3 reads CAGTASYNEQFF. The CDR3 bases are TGTGCCGGGACGGCGTCCTACAATGAGCAGTTCTTC.

This clonotype appeared many times. The chain combines TRBV24-1 with TRBJ2-5; 7 bases are a match to TRBD2. CDR3 length: 16 residues. Per the germline V gene, CDR1 is KGHDR and CDR2 is SFDVKD. Trimming cost V 2 bases and J 1 base; bases outside gene matches: 6. The CDR3 coding sequence is TGTGCCACCAGTGATTGGGGATCTAGCGGCCAAGAGACCCAGTACTTC. Amino acids: CATSDWGSSGQETQYF.

The table lists this clonotype with many counts. This chain joins TRBV12-3 or TRBV12-4 and TRBJ2-1; D is unresolved. V lost 3 bases to trimming and J lost 6 bases, with 9 bases between them. The CDR3 has 13 amino acids. CDR3 amino acids: CASSFWQINEQFF. The DNA for the CDR3 is TGTGCCAGCAGTTTCTGGCAAATCAATGAGCAGTTCTTC.

Many counts were recorded for this clonotype. This chain links TRBV7-9 with TRBJ2-1; D perhaps matches TRBD2 (5 bases). The CDR3 is 14 amino acids. The germline V gene has CDR1 SEHNR and CDR2 FQNEAQ (reference sequence). Trimming stripped 3 bases from V and 7 bases from J, with 13 bases between. The CDR3 is CASSFAGSYNEQFF. Here the CDR3 DNA reads TGTGCCAGCAGCTTCGCGGGCTCTTATAATGAGCAGTTCTTC.

This clonotype has at least ten counts. The gene calls are TRBV28 and TRBJ2-5; 7 bases line up with TRBD2. CDR3 size: 17 residues. V lost 2 bases to trimming and J lost 5 bases; unmatched junction nucleotides: 14. Looked up from germline, CDR1 is MDHEN and CDR2 is SYDVKM. The CDR3 DNA reads as TGTGCCAGCAGTTTAGAAGGTCGCGGGAGTGGTGGGGAGACCCAGTACTTC. Translated: CASSLEGRGSGGETQYF. The complete variable domain, with remaining parts taken from reference TRBV28 and TRBJ2-5, reads DVKVTQSSRYLVKRTGEKVFLECVQDMDHENMFWYRQDPGLGLRLIYFSYDVKMKEKGDIPEGYSVSREKKERFSLILESASTNQTSMYLCASSLEGRGSGGETQYFGPGTRLLVL.

This clonotype was recorded many times. The chain recombines TRBV29-1 with TRBJ2-2; D gene uncertain. This CDR3 has 13 residues. CDR1 is SQVTM and CDR2 is ANQGSEA in the germline V gene. The ends were cut back, 5 bases at V and 4 bases at J, with 11 bases in the middle. The CDR3 loop reads CSVFDAVTGELFF. The CDR3 DNA is TGCAGCGTTTTCGACGCGGTCACCGGGGAGCTGTTTTTT.

This clonotype was counted at least ten times. The chain employs TRBV29-1 and TRBJ1-2, with TRBD1 as a possible D gene (5 bases). The CDR3 is made up of 13 amino acids. The germline V gene encodes CDR1 SQVTM and CDR2 ANQGSEA. Trimming took 6 bases from V and 3 from J, leaving 14 bases between them. CDR3 nucleotides: TGCAGCGTGGGGCCTGGAGGGGACTATGGCTACACCTTC. Protein: CSVGPGGDYGYTF.